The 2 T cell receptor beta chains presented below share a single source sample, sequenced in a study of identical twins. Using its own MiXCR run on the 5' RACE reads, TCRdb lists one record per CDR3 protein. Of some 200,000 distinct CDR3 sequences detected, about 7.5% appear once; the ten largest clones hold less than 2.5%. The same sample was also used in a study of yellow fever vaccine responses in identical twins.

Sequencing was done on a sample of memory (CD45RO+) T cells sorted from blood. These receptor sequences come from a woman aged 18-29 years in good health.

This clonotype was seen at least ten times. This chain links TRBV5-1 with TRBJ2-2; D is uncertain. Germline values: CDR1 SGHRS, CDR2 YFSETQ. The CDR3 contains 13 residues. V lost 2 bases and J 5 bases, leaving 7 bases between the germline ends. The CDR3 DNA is TGCGCCAGCAGCTTTAGGGCAACCGGGGAGCTGTTTTTT. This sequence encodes CASSFRATGELFF.

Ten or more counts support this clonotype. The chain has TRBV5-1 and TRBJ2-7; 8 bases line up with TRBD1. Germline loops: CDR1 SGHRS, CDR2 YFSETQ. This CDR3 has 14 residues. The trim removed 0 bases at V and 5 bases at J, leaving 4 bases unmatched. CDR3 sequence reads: CASSLGQGAHEQYF. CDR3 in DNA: TGCGCCAGCAGCTTGGGGCAGGGGGCCCACGAGCAGTACTTC.